The 15 T cell receptor beta chains below were found in one sample sequenced in a study of breast tumors, draining lymph nodes, adjacent tissues. TCRdb processed the multiplex PCR reads anew with MiXCR; each CDR3 protein has one entry. This sample has 200,000 or so distinct CDR3 sequences, with 30% to 40% found just once. The lymph nodes were axillary draining lymph nodes from breast cancer patients. Specimen: axillary lymph node tissue. Source of these receptors: a female donor with breast cancer. Some clones in this sample may be carry-over from other donors' samples.

Note on this clonotype: Because it lacks the conserved phenylalanine or tryptophan at the end, this CDR3 is likely a read error. The chain couples TRBV30 to TRBJ2-5; possible D gene TRBD2, 7 bases. CDR3 size: 14 residues. Germline V gives CDR1 GTSNPN, CDR2 SVGIG (reference sequence). This CDR3 reads CAWSVSGGQVTQYS. DNA for the CDR3: TGTGCCTGGAGTGTTTCGGGGGGCCAAGTGACCCAGTACTCC.

The V call is TRBV3-1, the J call TRBJ2-7; TRBD2 matches at 11 bases. In germline, CDR1 is LGHDT, CDR2 YNNKEL (reference sequence). CDR3 length: 15 amino acids. J lost 3 bases, V lost 4 bases, and 5 bases had no gene match. The CDR3 DNA reads TGTGCCAGCAGCCCGCGGACTAGCGGGTTCTACGAGCAGTACTTC. Protein sequence: CASSPRTSGFYEQYF.

The sample holds many counts of this clonotype. The genes are TRBV29-1 and TRBJ2-1; the match to TRBD2 covers 11 bases. The CDR3 is 14 residues long. Germline CDR1 and CDR2: SQVTM and ANQGSEA. Germline trimming cut 5 bases from V and 4 bases from J; bases unmatched to any gene: 4. CDR3 nucleotide sequence: TGCAGCGTTTCTACTAGCGGGAGTTACAATGAGCAGTTCTTC. Its protein is CSVSTSGSYNEQFF.

This clonotype was recorded at least ten times. The chain joins TRBV5-8 to TRBJ2-1, with 12 positions matching TRBD2. After removal of 4 bases from V and 8 bases from J, the junction contained 10 bases not matched to a gene. The CDR3 sequence is 16 residues long. Germline assignment: CDR1 SGHTS and CDR2 YDEGEE. CDR3 coding DNA: TGTGCCAGCAGCCCATCTTCTAGCGGGGGGGCGTATGAGCAGTTCTTC. Translation: CASSPSSSGGAYEQFF.

The sample holds one count of this clonotype. This chain links TRBV9 with TRBJ1-5; D call uncertain. The CDR3 consists of 16 residues. Trimming took off 5 bases at V and 3 bases at J, with 18 bases between the two ends. Germline V CDR1 and CDR2: SGDLS, YYNGEE. Here the CDR3 reads CASSARNPDPNQPQHF. The CDR3 bases are TGTGCCAGCAGTGCTAGGAACCCCGACCCCAATCAGCCCCAGCATTTT.

This clonotype came up many times. This chain connects TRBV5-1 to TRBJ1-3, with 9 bases lining up with TRBD1. Germline CDR1 and CDR2: SGHRS and YFSETQ. The CDR3 has 16 amino acids. V shed 0 bases, J shed 2 bases, and the junction held 3 bases outside the gene matches. The CDR3 DNA reads TGCGCCAGCAGCTTGGTTGGACAGGGGCCTGGAAACACCATATATTTT. Its protein product is CASSLVGQGPGNTIYF.

This clonotype was recorded many times. The gene calls are TRBV5-8 and TRBJ2-6, with D possibly being TRBD2 (6 bases). V lost 3 bases, J lost 0 bases, and 16 bases lay in between. This CDR3 has 18 residues. Germline CDR1 SGHTS, CDR2 YDEGEE. Written as DNA, the CDR3 is TGTGCCAGCAGCTCGCCGGCAGGGAGGAACTCTGGGGCCAACGTCCTGACTTTC. Protein sequence: CASSSPAGRNSGANVLTF.

This clonotype was detected many times. The gene calls are TRBV19 and TRBJ2-1; TRBD2 aligns across 9 bases. CDR3 size: 13 residues. V trimming: 6 bases; J trimming: 12 bases; junction bases outside the gene matches: 9. Germline V gene sequence: CDR1 LNHDA, CDR2 SQIVND (reference sequence). CDR3 DNA: TGTGCCAGTAGATACGCTAGCGGGGTAAGGCAGTTCTTC. Its translation: CASRYASGVRQFF.

The rearrangement links TRBV7-4 to TRBJ2-6; D ambiguous. Germline V CDR1 and CDR2: SGHVT, SQSDAQ. There are 15 residues in the CDR3. V was trimmed by 5 bases and J by 4 bases, leaving 12 bases between them. The CDR3 coding sequence is TGTGCCAGCAGCGCCTCGCAGGACGGGGCCAACGTCCTGACTTTC. Translated, it gives CASSASQDGANVLTF.

This clonotype was picked up many times. The genes are TRBV13 and TRBJ2-7, with a tentative D call TRBD2 (6 bases). Per germline, CDR1 PRHDT and CDR2 FYEKMQ (reference sequence). This CDR3 has 15 amino acids. The V end was cut by 6 bases, the J end by 3 bases, with 18 bases between. DNA of the CDR3: TGTGCCAGCAGTTTTGGGGGAGGTCCCCACTACGAGCAGTACTTC. This codes for CASSFGGGPHYEQYF. Together with reference TRBV13 and TRBJ2-7, the CDR3 gives the full variable domain: AAGVIQSPRHLIKEKRETATLKCYPIPRHDTVYWYQQGPGQDPQFLISFYEKMQSDKGSIPDRFSAQQFSDYHSELNMSSLELGDSALYFCASSFGGGPHYEQYFGPGTRLTVT.

This clonotype was seen a handful of times. This sequence may be a read error, since a much larger clone differs from it by one base. The rearrangement uses TRBV20-1 and TRBJ2-1; no firm D call. The CDR3 is 14 residues long. CDR1 and CDR2 (germline): DFQATT, SNEGSKA (reference sequence). V dropped 4 bases and J dropped 9 bases, with 19 bases sitting between them. CDR3 DNA sequence: TGCAGTGCTACCGGTGGGTACAAGTCCACTGAGCAGTTCTTC. Its protein product is CSATGGYKSTEQFF.

This clonotype came up many times. The chain couples TRBV5-1 to TRBJ2-5; 9 positions match TRBD2. This CDR3 contains 15 residues. Trimming cost V 0 bases and J 5 bases; bases outside gene matches: 5. Germline V gene lookup returns CDR1 SGHRS and CDR2 YFSETQ. The CDR3 coding sequence is TGCGCCAGCAGCTTGGACGGGACTAGCTGGGAGACCCAGTACTTC. It is translated as CASSLDGTSWETQYF.

V gene TRBV5-1 combines with J gene TRBJ2-1, with TRBD2 as a possible D gene (6 bases). Germline V gene lookup returns CDR1 SGHRS and CDR2 YFSETQ. This CDR3 has 14 residues. Deletions cut 4 bases from V and 3 bases from J, with 11 bases between. The CDR3 loop is CASSAGTVYNEQFF. CDR3 DNA sequence: TGCGCCAGCAGCGCGGGGACCGTCTACAATGAGCAGTTCTTC.

The chain uses TRBV5-5 and TRBJ1-1; D not certain. This CDR3 comprises 13 residues. With 1 base removed from V and 4 bases from J, the gap between germline ends came to 8 bases. Germline lookup yields CDR1 SGHKS and CDR2 YYEKEE (reference sequence). CDR3 nucleotides: TGTGCCAGCAGCTTGTTGGAGGCCACTGAAGCTTTCTTT. It encodes CASSLLEATEAFF.

This clonotype occurred many times. The gene calls are TRBV19 and TRBJ2-2; no firm D call. The germline V gene has CDR1 LNHDA and CDR2 SQIVND (reference sequence). The length of the CDR3 is 16 residues. V gave up 3 bases and J gave up 3 bases, with 14 bases separating them. This CDR3 reads CASSIFRGLDTGELFF. The CDR3 region has the DNA TGTGCCAGTAGTATTTTTCGTGGTTTAGACACCGGGGAGCTGTTTTTT.